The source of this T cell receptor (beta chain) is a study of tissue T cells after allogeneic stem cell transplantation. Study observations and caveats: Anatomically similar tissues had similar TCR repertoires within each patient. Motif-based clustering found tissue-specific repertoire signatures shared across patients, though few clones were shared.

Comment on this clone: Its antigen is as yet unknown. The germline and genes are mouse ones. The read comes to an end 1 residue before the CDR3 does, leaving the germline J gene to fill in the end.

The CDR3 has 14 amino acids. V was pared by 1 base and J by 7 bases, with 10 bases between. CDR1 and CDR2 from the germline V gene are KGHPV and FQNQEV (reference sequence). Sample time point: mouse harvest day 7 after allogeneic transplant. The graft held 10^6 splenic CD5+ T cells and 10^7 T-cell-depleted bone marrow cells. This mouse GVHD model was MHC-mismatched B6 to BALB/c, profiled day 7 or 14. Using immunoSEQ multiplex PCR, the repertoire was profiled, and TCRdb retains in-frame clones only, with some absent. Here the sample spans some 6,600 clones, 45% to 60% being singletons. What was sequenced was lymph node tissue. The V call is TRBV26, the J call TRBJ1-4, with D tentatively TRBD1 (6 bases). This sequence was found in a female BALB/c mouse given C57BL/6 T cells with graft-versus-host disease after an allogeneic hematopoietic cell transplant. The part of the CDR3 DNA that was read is TGTGCCAGCAGTCTGTTGGGGGCGAGCGAAAGATTATTT. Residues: CASSLLGASERLF. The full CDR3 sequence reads CASSLLGASERLFF. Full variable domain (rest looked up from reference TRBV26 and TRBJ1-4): NSKVIQTPRYLVKGQGQKAKMRCIPEKGHPVVFWYQQNKNNEFKFLINFQNQEVLQQIDMTEKRFSAECPSNSPCSLEIQSSEAGDSALYLCASSLLGASERLFFGHGTKLSVL.